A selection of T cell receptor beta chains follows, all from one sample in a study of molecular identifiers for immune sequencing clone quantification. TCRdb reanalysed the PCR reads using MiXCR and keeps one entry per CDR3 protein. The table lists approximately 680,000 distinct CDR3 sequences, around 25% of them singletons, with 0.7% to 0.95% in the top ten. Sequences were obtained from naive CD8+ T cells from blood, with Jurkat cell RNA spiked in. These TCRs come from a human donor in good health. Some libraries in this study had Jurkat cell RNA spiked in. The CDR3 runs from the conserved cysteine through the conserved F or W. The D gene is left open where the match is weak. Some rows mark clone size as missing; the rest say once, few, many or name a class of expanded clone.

CDR3 DNA: TGTGCCAGCAGTTTCGGGACCGAGTCCCTCTACGAGCAGTACTTC
CDR3 protein: CASSFGTESLYEQYF
V gene: TRBV12-3/TRBV12-4
clone size: NA
D gene: NA
J gene: TRBJ2-7

CDR3 DNA: TGCGCCAGCAGCTTGGTGGGAAGGTTCACTGAAGCTTTCTTT
CDR3 protein: CASSLVGRFTEAFF
V gene: TRBV5-1
clone size: NA
D gene: NA
J gene: TRBJ1-1

CDR3 DNA: TGTGCCAGCAGCTTGGATTGGGGCCCCTTAAATGAGCAGTTCTTC
CDR3 protein: CASSLDWGPLNEQFF
V gene: TRBV5-6
clone size: NA
D gene: NA
J gene: TRBJ2-1

CDR3 DNA: TGTGCCAGCAGCCAAGAGACAGGGGCTACGCCCAGGGAGCTGTTTTTT
CDR3 protein: CASSQETGATPRELFF
V gene: TRBV14
clone size: NA
D gene: TRBD1
J gene: TRBJ2-2

CDR3 DNA: TGTGCCAGCAGTTACCGCCGGCCGACCAGGTCGATTGATACGCAGTATTTT
CDR3 protein: CASSYRRPTRSIDTQYF
V gene: TRBV6-5
clone size: many
D gene: NA
J gene: TRBJ2-3

CDR3 DNA: TGCGCCAGCCGCCATTCAGCGGGGGGCCCCCCAGATCCGCCGTATTTT
CDR3 protein: CASRHSAGGPPDPPYF
V gene: TRBV4-3
clone size: NA
D gene: TRBD2
J gene: TRBJ2-3

CDR3 DNA: TGCAGCGGCCAGGGGCTCTACGAGCAGTACTTC
CDR3 protein: CSGQGLYEQYF
V gene: TRBV29-1
clone size: many
D gene: NA
J gene: TRBJ2-7

CDR3 DNA: TGTGCCAGCAGCCATAGACAGGATGCCACAGATACGCAGTATTTT
CDR3 protein: CASSHRQDATDTQYF
V gene: TRBV7-9
clone size: many
D gene: NA
J gene: TRBJ2-3

CDR3 DNA: TGTGCCAGCAGCGACAGTGGGGGCGGCACCGGGGAGCTGTTTTTT
CDR3 protein: CASSDSGGGTGELFF
V gene: TRBV9
clone size: NA
D gene: NA
J gene: TRBJ2-2

CDR3 DNA: TGTGCCAGCAGTCAAACCGGGACAGGGTATCAGCCCCAGCATTTT
CDR3 protein: CASSQTGTGYQPQHF
V gene: TRBV6-2/TRBV6-3
clone size: many
D gene: TRBD1
J gene: TRBJ1-5

CDR3 DNA: TGCGCCAGCAGCCACCTCCAAACCCCCGTGCCGGGACTTCCGAGCTCCTACAATGAGCAGTTCTTC
CDR3 protein: CASSHLQTPVPGLPSSYNEQFF
V gene: TRBV4-1
clone size: few
D gene: NA
J gene: TRBJ2-1

CDR3 DNA: TGCAGCGTTTTGACAGGAACCTCCTATGGCTACACCTTC
CDR3 protein: CSVLTGTSYGYTF
V gene: TRBV29-1
clone size: few
D gene: NA
J gene: TRBJ1-2

CDR3 DNA: TGTGCCAGCAGCTTAGCATCGTCTGGAAACACCATATATTTT
CDR3 protein: CASSLASSGNTIYF
V gene: TRBV11-1
clone size: many
D gene: NA
J gene: TRBJ1-3

CDR3 DNA: TGCGCCAGCAGCCAAGATGACGGACTCTATGGCTACACCTTC
CDR3 protein: CASSQDDGLYGYTF
V gene: TRBV4-3
clone size: many
D gene: NA
J gene: TRBJ1-2

CDR3 DNA: TGTGCCAGCAGCTTCGGGGGTTACAATGAGCAGTTCTTC
CDR3 protein: CASSFGGYNEQFF
V gene: TRBV7-2
clone size: many
D gene: NA
J gene: TRBJ2-1

CDR3 DNA: TGTGCCAGCAGCTTGACTAAAGGAGACACTGAAGCTTTCTTT
CDR3 protein: CASSLTKGDTEAFF
V gene: TRBV7-9
clone size: many
D gene: NA
J gene: TRBJ1-1

CDR3 DNA: TGTGCCAACAGTTTACGGGGGTCCTACAATGAGCAGTTCTTC
CDR3 protein: CANSLRGSYNEQFF
V gene: TRBV12-3/TRBV12-4
clone size: NA
D gene: NA
J gene: TRBJ2-1

CDR3 DNA: TGCAGTGCTAGTTTGATGGGACTAGCGGGAACTAGCACAGATACGCAGTATTTT
CDR3 protein: CSASLMGLAGTSTDTQYF
V gene: TRBV20-1
clone size: many
D gene: TRBD2
J gene: TRBJ2-3

CDR3 DNA: TGTGCCAGTAGATTGACAGGGGGCTCTGGGGCCAACGTCCTGACTTTC
CDR3 protein: CASRLTGGSGANVLTF
V gene: TRBV19
clone size: many
D gene: TRBD1
J gene: TRBJ2-6

CDR3 DNA: TGTGCCAGCAGTGCACCAGCGACCTCCTACAATGAGCAGTTCTTC
CDR3 protein: CASSAPATSYNEQFF
V gene: TRBV12-3/TRBV12-4
clone size: NA
D gene: NA
J gene: TRBJ2-1

CDR3 DNA: TGTGCCAGCAGCAACGTACAGGGATTGGATAAGGAGCAGTACTTC
CDR3 protein: CASSNVQGLDKEQYF
V gene: TRBV6-5
clone size: many
D gene: NA
J gene: TRBJ2-7